This is a list of T cell receptor beta chains from one sample in a study of cytomegalovirus exposure and HLA in healthy donors. Assay: immunoSEQ multiplex PCR; the TCRdb copy retains only in-frame clones and omits some. The sample holds around 53,000 clones. What was sequenced was PBMCs. The origin of the receptors is a man younger than 35 in good health and CMV-seropositive. CDR3s include the opening cysteine and the closing phenylalanine or tryptophan. The D gene is left open where the match is weak. Clone size is shown for a subset of rows, as once, few, many or a class of expanded clone.

D: TRBD1; V: TRBV2; J: TRBJ2-5; size: .; CDR3: CASSEAQTGRQETQYF; DNA: TGTGCCAGCAGTGAAGCTCAGACAGGGCGGCAAGAGACCCAGTACTTC
D: .; V: TRBV4-1; J: TRBJ1-1; size: .; CDR3: CASSQAWTLSTEAFF; DNA: TGCGCCAGCAGCCAAGCCTGGACATTGAGCACTGAAGCTTTCTTT
D: TRBD1; V: TRBV7-9; J: TRBJ2-2; size: .; CDR3: CASSFVTGVAGELFF; DNA: TGTGCCAGCAGCTTTGTGACAGGGGTGGCCGGGGAGCTGTTTTTT
D: .; V: TRBV28; J: TRBJ2-6; size: .; CDR3: CASSLEGAPGANVLTF; DNA: TGTGCCAGCAGTTTAGAGGGAGCACCTGGGGCCAACGTCCTGACTTTC
D: TRBD1; V: TRBV7-3; J: TRBJ2-7; size: .; CDR3: CASSLTGQGYEQYF; DNA: TGTGCCAGCAGCTTAACGGGACAGGGCTACGAGCAGTACTTC
D: .; V: TRBV13; J: TRBJ2-7; size: .; CDR3: CASTHLPQGHYEQYF; DNA: TGTGCCAGCACCCATCTTCCCCAGGGCCACTACGAGCAGTACTTC
D: TRBD1; V: TRBV4-1; J: TRBJ1-5; size: .; CDR3: CASSQEEQGAQPQHF; DNA: TGCGCCAGCAGCCAAGAGGAGCAGGGGGCCCAGCCCCAGCATTTT
D: TRBD1; V: TRBV7-2; J: TRBJ1-2; size: .; CDR3: CASSSGGILDGYTF; DNA: TGTGCCAGCAGCTCAGGGGGTATTTTGGATGGCTACACCTTC
D: TRBD1; V: TRBV6-5; J: TRBJ1-4; size: .; CDR3: CASSYSTRGQDEKLFF; DNA: TGTGCCAGCAGTTACTCGACGAGGGGGCAGGATGAAAAACTGTTTTTT
D: .; V: TRBV6-1; J: TRBJ2-7; size: .; CDR3: CASSVEPGLTYEQYF; DNA: TGTGCCAGCAGTGTTGAGCCGGGACTGACCTACGAGCAGTACTTC
D: TRBD1; V: TRBV28; J: TRBJ1-1; size: .; CDR3: CASSIQRDRVTEAFF; DNA: TGTGCCAGCAGTATTCAACGGGACAGGGTAACTGAAGCTTTCTTT
D: TRBD1; V: TRBV28; J: TRBJ2-2; size: .; CDR3: CASSSYWTGGTGELFF; DNA: TGTGCCAGCAGTTCCTATTGGACAGGGGGAACCGGGGAGCTGTTTTTT
D: .; V: TRBV19; J: TRBJ2-6; size: .; CDR3: CASSIVEGVPSSGANVLTF; DNA: TGTGCCAGTAGTATAGTAGAGGGGGTCCCCTCCTCTGGGGCCAACGTCCTGACTTTC
D: TRBD2; V: TRBV18; J: TRBJ2-7; size: .; CDR3: CASSLTSGLAGGSYEQYF; DNA: TGTGCCAGCTCACTAACTTCGGGACTAGCGGGAGGATCCTACGAGCAGTACTTC
D: .; V: TRBV23-1; J: TRBJ1-2; size: .; CDR3: CANNLHPQGKNYGYTF; DNA: TGCGCCAACAATCTCCATCCACAGGGAAAAAACTATGGCTACACCTTC
D: .; V: TRBV19; J: TRBJ1-1; size: medium-sized; CDR3: CASSLFAEAFF; DNA: TGTGCCAGTAGTCTTTTCGCTGAAGCTTTCTTT
D: .; V: TRBV19; J: TRBJ1-1; size: .; CDR3: CASSIKDSPNTEAFF; DNA: TGTGCCAGTAGTATCAAAGACTCCCCGAACACTGAAGCTTTCTTT
D: TRBD2; V: TRBV2; J: TRBJ2-1; size: .; CDR3: CASRGLAGAYNEQFF; DNA: TGTGCCAGCAGGGGACTAGCGGGAGCCTACAATGAGCAGTTCTTC
D: .; V: TRBV10-3; J: TRBJ1-5; size: .; CDR3: CATEKGGNSNQPQHF; DNA: TGTGCCACAGAAAAAGGGGGAAATAGCAATCAGCCCCAGCATTTT
D: TRBD1; V: TRBV10-2; J: TRBJ1-1; size: .; CDR3: CASGGDRGRGDTEAFF; DNA: TGCGCCAGCGGTGGGGACAGGGGGCGAGGTGACACTGAAGCTTTCTTT
D: TRBD1; V: TRBV25-1; J: TRBJ2-7; size: .; CDR3: CASSEYGRQGEHEQYF; DNA: TGTGCCAGCAGTGAATACGGAAGGCAGGGGGAACACGAGCAGTACTTC
D: TRBD1; V: TRBV29-1; J: TRBJ2-3; size: .; CDR3: CSVEHRGGTDTQYF; DNA: TGCAGCGTTGAGCACAGGGGGGGCACAGATACGCAGTATTTT
D: .; V: TRBV29-1; J: TRBJ1-2; size: .; CDR3: CSVEDKVGRNYGYTF; DNA: TGCAGCGTTGAAGATAAAGTGGGGCGCAACTATGGCTACACCTTC
D: .; V: TRBV7-9; J: TRBJ2-3; size: .; CDR3: CASSSWTFMGDTQYF; DNA: TGTGCCAGCAGCTCCTGGACTTTCATGGGAGATACGCAGTATTTT
D: .; V: TRBV7-2; J: TRBJ1-3; size: .; CDR3: CASSLWSSSGNTIYF; DNA: TGTGCCAGCAGCTTATGGTCGAGCTCTGGAAACACCATATATTTT
D: .; V: TRBV2; J: TRBJ2-5; size: .; CDR3: CASSRRANQETQYF; DNA: TGTGCCAGCAGTCGGAGGGCGAACCAAGAGACCCAGTACTTC
D: .; V: TRBV6-1; J: TRBJ1-1; size: .; CDR3: CASSQVGGTEAFF; DNA: TGTGCCAGCAGTCAGGTAGGGGGTACTGAAGCTTTCTTT
D: TRBD2; V: TRBV4-2; J: TRBJ2-5; size: .; CDR3: CASSSSRGQYF; DNA: TGTGCCAGCAGCTCATCGCGGGGGCAGTACTTC
D: .; V: TRBV18; J: TRBJ2-3; size: .; CDR3: CASSKTVLTDTQYF; DNA: TGTGCCAGCTCAAAGACAGTTCTCACAGATACGCAGTATTTT
D: TRBD1; V: TRBV6-5; J: TRBJ2-6; size: .; CDR3: CASRPTGWANVLTF; DNA: TGTGCCAGCAGGCCGACAGGGTGGGCCAACGTCCTGACTTTC
D: TRBD2; V: TRBV11-1; J: TRBJ2-6; size: .; CDR3: CASSYPREGTGANVLTF; DNA: TGTGCCAGCAGCTACCCCCGGGAGGGCACTGGGGCCAACGTCCTGACTTTC
D: TRBD1; V: TRBV30; J: TRBJ1-5; size: .; CDR3: CAWSDRGLRDQPQHF; DNA: TGTGCCTGGAGTGACAGGGGGCTCCGAGATCAGCCCCAGCATTTT
D: .; V: TRBV7-9; J: TRBJ1-2; size: .; CDR3: CASSFAGNYGYTF; DNA: TGTGCCAGCAGCTTCGCCGGGAACTATGGCTACACCTTC
D: .; V: TRBV19; J: TRBJ2-1; size: .; CDR3: CASSIEPLGEQFF; DNA: TGTGCCAGTAGTATAGAACCCCTGGGCGAGCAGTTCTTC
D: TRBD1; V: TRBV9; J: TRBJ2-1; size: .; CDR3: CASSVVGTVLHNEQFF; DNA: TGTGCCAGCAGCGTAGTCGGGACAGTCCTTCACAATGAGCAGTTCTTC
D: .; V: TRBV7-9; J: TRBJ1-3; size: .; CDR3: CASSLFGYRAGNTIYF; DNA: TGTGCCAGCAGCTTGTTTGGATACAGGGCTGGAAACACCATATATTTT
D: TRBD2; V: TRBV29-1; J: TRBJ2-2; size: .; CDR3: CSELREYGELFF; DNA: TGCAGCGAGCTGCGGGAGTACGGGGAGCTGTTTTTT
D: .; V: TRBV5-5; J: TRBJ1-4; size: .; CDR3: CASSLRDEKLFF; DNA: TGTGCCAGCAGCTTACGGGATGAAAAACTGTTTTTT
D: TRBD2; V: TRBV27; J: TRBJ2-1; size: .; CDR3: CASSSSGLAGGKSSYNEQFF; DNA: TGTGCCAGCAGTTCATCTGGACTAGCGGGAGGCAAGAGCTCCTACAATGAGCAGTTCTTC
D: TRBD1; V: TRBV30; J: TRBJ2-5; size: .; CDR3: CAWSVSRDRGETQYF; DNA: TGTGCCTGGAGTGTAAGCCGGGACAGGGGGGAGACCCAGTACTTC
D: .; V: TRBV5-8; J: TRBJ2-1; size: .; CDR3: CASSSWPLATPYNEQFF; DNA: TGTGCCAGCAGCTCCTGGCCCCTAGCGACCCCCTACAATGAGCAGTTCTTC
D: TRBD1; V: TRBV5-6; J: TRBJ2-1; size: .; CDR3: CASSLGTGNFGEQFF; DNA: TGTGCCAGCAGCTTGGGGACAGGGAATTTTGGTGAGCAGTTCTTC
D: TRBD1; V: TRBV7-2; J: TRBJ2-7; size: .; CDR3: CASSFGTGYNEQYF; DNA: TGTGCCAGCAGCTTCGGGACAGGGTATAACGAGCAGTACTTC
D: TRBD2; V: TRBV28; J: TRBJ2-5; size: .; CDR3: CASREREGPLETQYF; DNA: TGTGCCAGCAGGGAGCGGGAGGGCCCTCTGGAGACCCAGTACTTC
D: TRBD2; V: TRBV6-5; J: TRBJ2-5; size: .; CDR3: CASSYSTGGQETQYF; DNA: TGTGCCAGCAGTTACTCCACGGGGGGCCAAGAGACCCAGTACTTC
D: TRBD2; V: TRBV4-1; J: TRBJ2-3; size: .; CDR3: CASSQGSSGSTDTQYF; DNA: TGCGCCAGCAGCCAAGGAAGTAGCGGGAGCACAGATACGCAGTATTTT
D: .; V: TRBV5-1; J: TRBJ2-1; size: .; CDR3: CASSLETGGEQFF; DNA: TGCGCCAGCAGCTTGGAAACCGGGGGTGAGCAGTTCTTC
D: .; V: TRBV25-1; J: TRBJ1-4; size: .; CDR3: CASSESLVGGTNEKLFF; DNA: TGTGCCAGCAGTGAGAGCCTAGTAGGAGGAACTAATGAAAAACTGTTTTTT